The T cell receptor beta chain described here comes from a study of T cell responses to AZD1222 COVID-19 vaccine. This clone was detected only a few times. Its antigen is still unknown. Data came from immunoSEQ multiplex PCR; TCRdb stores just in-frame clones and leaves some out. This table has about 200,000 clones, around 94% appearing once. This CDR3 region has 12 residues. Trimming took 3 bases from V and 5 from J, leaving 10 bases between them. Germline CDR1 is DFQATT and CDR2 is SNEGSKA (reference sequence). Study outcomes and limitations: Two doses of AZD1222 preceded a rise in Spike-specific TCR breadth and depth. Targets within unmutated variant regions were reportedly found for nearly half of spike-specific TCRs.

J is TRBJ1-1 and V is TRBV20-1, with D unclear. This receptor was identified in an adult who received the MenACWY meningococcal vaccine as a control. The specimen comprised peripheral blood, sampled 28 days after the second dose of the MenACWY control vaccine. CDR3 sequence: CSASKGKTEAFF. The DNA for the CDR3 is TGCAGTGCTAGTAAGGGCAAGACTGAAGCTTTCTTT.